This T cell receptor beta chain originates from a study of blood T cell repertoires in COVID-19. In the study overall: The United States, Italy and Spain provided the acute and convalescent COVID-19 samples. The cDNA or gDNA used as material had been derived from T cells, B-cell-depleted T cells, or PBMCs.

The germline CDR1 and CDR2 sequences are MGHRA and YSYEKL. The CDR3 runs to 17 residues. J was trimmed by 6 bases and V by 4 bases; bases with no gene match: 14. In the original analysis: Amplification of reference gene primers was used by the study to estimate nucleated cell counts. The table came from immunoSEQ multiplex PCR; TCRdb's copy has only in-frame clones and leaves some out. The D gene and trimming were derived from the DNA, and the V and J assignments and clone size from that table. The sample has a few hundred thousand clones, around 89% seen once. Material: peripheral blood. The TCR sequence derives from a man aged 30 to 45 with acute or convalescent COVID-19. The chain uses TRBV4-1 and TRBJ2-2, with 7 bases lining up with TRBD2. The CDR3 loop is CASSLPSGGRASGELFF. CDR3 coding DNA: TGCGCCAGCAGCCTTCCTAGCGGTGGGAGGGCGTCCGGGGAGCTGTTTTTT.